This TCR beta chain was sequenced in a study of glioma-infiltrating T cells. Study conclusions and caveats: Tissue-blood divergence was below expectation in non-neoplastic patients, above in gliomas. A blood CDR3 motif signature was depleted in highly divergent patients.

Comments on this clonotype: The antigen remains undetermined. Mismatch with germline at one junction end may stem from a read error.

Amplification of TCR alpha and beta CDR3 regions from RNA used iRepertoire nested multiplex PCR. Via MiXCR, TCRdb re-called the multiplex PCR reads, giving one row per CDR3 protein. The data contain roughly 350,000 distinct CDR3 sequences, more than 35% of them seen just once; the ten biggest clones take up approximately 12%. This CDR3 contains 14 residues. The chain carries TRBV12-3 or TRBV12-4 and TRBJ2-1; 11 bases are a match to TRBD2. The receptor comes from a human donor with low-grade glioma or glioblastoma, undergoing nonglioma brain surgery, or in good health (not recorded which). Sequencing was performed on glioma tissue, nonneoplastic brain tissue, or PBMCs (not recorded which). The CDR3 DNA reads TGTGCCAGCAGTCTAGCGGGAGGTAGGAATGAGCAGTTCTTC. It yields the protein CASSLAGGRNEQFF.